This record concerns one TCR beta chain sequence. Its antigen is currently not known. No much larger clone exists at a distance of one base, and base qualities are not known. Patients chosen for sequencing had shown expansion of CD8+CD57+ cells by flow cytometry. Every patient had severe acquired aplastic anemia, diagnosed using the International Study of Aplastic Anemia and Agranulocytosis and Camitta criteria. Patients had received no therapy at the time of blood sampling. TCR repertoires of sorted CD4+ and CD8+ blood T cells from severe aplastic anemia patients and healthy subjects were deep-sequenced in the study. In the USA, patient enrollment took place under clinicaltrials.gov protocols 00001620, 01623167, 00001397, 00071045, 00081523 and 00961064. Ficoll-Paque density gradient centrifugation was used to isolate peripheral blood mononuclear cells. Before DNA extraction, CD4+ and CD8+ T cells were sorted by FACS or by magnetic beads.

Genomic DNA served as template for TCR beta VDJ combination and CDR3 sequence profiling. TCR repertoire sequencing was run on an Illumina HiSeq 2000. Per the original workflow: TRBV/TRBJ rearrangement plots, CDR3 size and DJ length profiles, and Simpson's diversity index were used to assess repertoires. Whichever DNA sequence was most abundant in the deep sequencing data was defined as the immunodominant clone. CDR3 amino acid sequences were checked for sharing between subjects and were compared against published repertoires and the VDJdb database. TCRdb's own reprocessing of the public reads used fastp at Q25 and MiXCR and kept productive beta chains. Each entry merges the rows of one CDR3 protein and shows their most common DNA and genes. TCRdb, not the original authors, processed these V and J calls. In all, the sample holds 180,000 or so distinct CDR3 sequences, and roughly half of those were seen once. Of the sample, 1.8% is held by the ten largest clones.

V and J lose 0 bases and 0 bases, and a span of 12 bases separates them. The CDR3 numbers 16 residues from cysteine through phenylalanine. Left in the record is the CDR3 DNA by itself, 48 bases read in frame from the first base. CDR1 DFQATT and CDR2 SNEGSKA were looked up in the germline V gene (reference sequence). The data derive from a study of CD8+CD57+ T cells in acquired aplastic anemia (dated by TCRdb to the late 2010s). Study-wide context: Extracted DNA from sorted CD4+ and CD8+ cells averaged around 3.3 ug, ranging from about 0.17 to 30 ug. CD8+CD57+ expansion was defined as frequency above the mean frequency observed in healthy subjects.

What the study reported, not specific to this receptor: Nearly 30 CD8+ CDR3 sequences were found in both patients and controls but appeared to be highly expressed in patients and within the immunodominant clones of the patients. Between patients and healthy controls, no significant difference in CD8+ Simpson's diversity was found (P=0.060).

Sequenced: sorted CD4+, CD8+, or CD8+CD57+ T cells (not recorded which) from PBMCs. The rearranged segments are TRBV20-1 and TRBJ2-1; tentative D gene TRBD1, with 5 bases matching. The TCR originated in a human donor with aplastic anemia. The CDR3 loop reads CSARDLGASSYNEQFF. The nucleotide sequence is given as TGCAGTGCTAGAGATTTAGGGGCGAGCTCCTACAATGAGCAGTTCTTC.